The source of this T cell receptor (beta chain) is a study of T cell repertoires in cytomegalovirus infection. Study overall: Selected CMV epitopes included recently identified HLA-C-restricted ones as well as well-studied HLA-B-restricted ones. Matching HLA type and CMV infection were both indicated by public TCR beta signatures.

Losses at the gene ends were 1 base for V and 5 bases for J; bases not matched to a gene: 6. In germline, CDR1 is SGHTA, CDR2 FQGNSA. The CDR3 has 15 residues. TCRdb independently ran MiXCR on the reads; one entry per CDR3 protein. The sample shows some 800,000 distinct CDR3 sequences, roughly 29% of them seen only once. Many counts were recorded for this clonotype. Antigen specificity is unknown. The chain joins TRBV7-2 to TRBJ2-3, with 7 bases matching TRBD1. The TCR sequence derives from a human donor in good health (CMV status not recorded). Some clones in this sample may be carry-over from other donors' samples. Source: cultured CD8+ T cells from PBMCs, taken from culture after CMV antigen stimulation. In DNA, the CDR3 is TGTGCCAGCAGCTTAGAGGGGGCGGAAGGAGATACGCAGTATTTT. It is translated as CASSLEGAEGDTQYF.